The present T cell receptor (beta chain) was sequenced within a study of blood T cell repertoires in COVID-19. Study-level background: Sites across the United States, Italy and Spain contributed samples from acute and convalescent COVID-19. In each case, the material was cDNA or gDNA derived from T cells, B-cell-depleted T cells, or PBMCs.

In the original processing: Cell counts per sample came from amplifying reference gene primers. Profiling relied on immunoSEQ multiplex PCR, and the TCRdb table lists in-frame clones only, not all of them. V, J and clone size are those of that table, while D and trimming were read from the DNA. Altogether roughly 60,000 clones are present, around 86% being singletons, with the ten largest covering 1.2%. This CDR3 comprises 14 residues. The sequence was obtained from a man in his forties with acute or convalescent COVID-19. The material sequenced was peripheral blood. The rearrangement links TRBV12-2 to TRBJ1-5; the table gives TRBD1 as D, unverified against the DNA. TRBV12-2 is given as a pseudogene. CDR3 in DNA: TGTGCAAGTCGCCCCGGACAGGGTGATCAGCCCCAGCATTTT. Protein: CASRPGQGDQPQHF.